The 20 T cell receptor beta chains presented below share a single source sample, sequenced in a study of beta chain features in type 1 diabetes (dated by TCRdb to 2017 to 2018). Receptor libraries were prepared by the immunoSEQ multiplex PCR assay. All of the isolated RNA was reverse transcribed with the High Capacity cDNA Reverse Transcription Kit, so expressed TCRB transcripts were sequenced. TCRdb mirrors the immuneACCESS table, restricted to in-frame sequences. Some clones are absent from its copies; in checked studies, under half trace to an unresolved V gene, and the reason for the others is unknown. Present in this sample are 350,000 or so clones, about 20% of which were seen just once. Jointly, the top ten make up 0.044% of the sample. The sequencing sample was made of naive CD4+ T cells from blood. Sample cell subset or site, as interpreted from the label and publication: true naive CD4+ T cells. Receptor source: a woman aged 18-35 years in good health.

The CDR3 coding sequence is TGTGCCAGCAGCTGGAGCCAGGGAAGCTATGGCTACACCTTC. Translation: CASSWSQGSYGYTF. The J gene is TRBJ1-2, the V gene TRBV7-9; D is perhaps TRBD1 (5 bases). Germline V CDR1 and CDR2: SEHNR, FQNEAQ (reference sequence). V lost 4 bases, J lost 4 bases, and 13 bases lay in between. The CDR3 loop spans 14 amino acids. The full variable domain, its missing parts supplied by reference TRBV7-9 and TRBJ1-2, is DTGVSQNPRHKITKRGQNVTFRCDPISEHNRLYWYRQTLGQGPEFLTYFQNEAQLEKSRLLSDRFSAERPKGSFSTLEIQRTEQGDSAMYLCASSWSQGSYGYTFGSGTRLTVV.

The chain uses TRBV9 and TRBJ2-1; D is perhaps TRBD2 (6 bases). The V end lost 3 bases, the J end lost 8 bases, and 18 bases lay between the germline ends. The germline CDR1 and CDR2 sequences are SGDLS and YYNGEE. CDR3 size: 15 residues. The CDR3 DNA is TGTGCCAGCAGCGCTGCCCCGGGACTCACCGATGAGCAGTTCTTC. This codes for CASSAAPGLTDEQFF.

In this sample, this clone turned up a few times. This rearrangement joins TRBV7-9 to TRBJ1-2; no firm D call. CDR3 length: 15 amino acids. Trimming cost V 5 bases and J 0 bases, with 13 bases left between them. The germline V gene encodes CDR1 SEHNR and CDR2 FQNEAQ (reference sequence). CDR3 loop: CASSPRSEPNYGYTF. The CDR3 bases are TGTGCCAGCAGCCCCCGGTCGGAGCCTAACTATGGCTACACCTTC.

The rearrangement joins TRBV14 to TRBJ1-4; TRBD1 aligns across 7 bases. The CDR3 length is 12 residues. In germline, CDR1 is SGHDN, CDR2 FVKESK. V lost 8 bases, J lost 8 bases, and 5 bases stayed unmatched. The CDR3 DNA is TGTGCCAGCGGGCGGACAGGAGAAAAACTGTTTTTT. Protein product: CASGRTGEKLFF.

The genes are TRBV7-9 and TRBJ2-7; 7 bases are shared with TRBD1. This CDR3 has 13 residues. Unmatched junction bases numbered 3, after V lost 5 bases and J lost 2 bases. Germline V CDR1 and CDR2: SEHNR, FQNEAQ (reference sequence). CDR3 region: CASSHRGPYEQYF. CDR3 bases: TGTGCCAGCAGCCACAGGGGCCCCTACGAGCAGTACTTC.

This clone was recorded a few times. V usage is TRBV30 and J usage is TRBJ2-1; 8 bases agree with TRBD2. Germline CDR1 GTSNPN, CDR2 SVGIG (reference sequence). This CDR3 has 14 residues. Trimming cost V 3 bases and J 4 bases; bases outside gene matches: 5. DNA of the CDR3: TGTGCCTGGAGGGGGGCGGGAGGATACAATGAGCAGTTCTTC. This translates into CAWRGAGGYNEQFF.

The genes are TRBV5-4 and TRBJ2-2, with a tentative D call TRBD2 (5 bases). The CDR3 extends over 13 amino acids. The V gene lost 5 bases and the J gene lost 6 bases, with 11 bases spanning the gap. In germline, CDR1 is SGHNT, CDR2 YYREEE (reference sequence). For the CDR3, the DNA is TGTGCCAGCAGTATCGCGGGTTCCGGGGAGCTGTTTTTT. Its translation: CASSIAGSGELFF.

The V gene is TRBV6-6, the J gene TRBJ2-7; TRBD1 is a possible D gene (6 bases). This CDR3 contains 14 residues. Germline CDR1 is MNHNY and CDR2 is SVGAGI (reference sequence). V lost 6 bases to trimming and J lost 5 bases, with 17 bases between them. The chain's CDR3 is CASRPGTRANEQYF. In DNA, the CDR3 is TGTGCCAGCAGACCCGGGACACGTGCTAACGAGCAGTACTTC.

The chain has TRBV7-8 and TRBJ2-1, with 10 bases that match TRBD1. This CDR3 has 17 residues. Germline V gene data show CDR1 as SGHVS and CDR2 as FQNEAQ. V lost 0 bases and J lost 8; bases outside the gene matches: 10. The CDR3 loop reads CASSLAWGRTGGYEQFF. CDR3 sequence (DNA): TGTGCCAGCAGCTTAGCCTGGGGTCGGACAGGGGGTTATGAGCAGTTCTTC.

The rearrangement links TRBV5-1 to TRBJ1-5; D ambiguous. The CDR3 sequence is 15 residues long. V was shortened by 0 bases and J by 4 bases, with 11 bases between the two germline ends. CDR1 is SGHRS, CDR2 YFSETQ, per germline. CDR3 residues: CASSLGQAPNQPQHF. In DNA, the CDR3 is TGCGCCAGCAGCTTGGGGCAGGCCCCTAATCAGCCCCAGCATTTT.

The chain has TRBV29-1 and TRBJ1-2, with D maybe TRBD1 (5 bases). CDR1 SQVTM and CDR2 ANQGSEA come from the germline V gene. V lost 7 bases to trimming and J lost 3 bases, with 12 bases between them. The CDR3 is made up of 12 amino acids. As DNA, the CDR3 is TGCAGCGCAGGGATAAGGGACTATGGCTACACCTTC. Translated: CSAGIRDYGYTF.

The chain uses TRBV30 and TRBJ2-7; TRBD2 matches at 12 bases. The CDR3 runs to 15 residues. Trimming cost V 6 bases and J 5 bases; bases outside gene matches: 11. Germline lookup yields CDR1 GTSNPN and CDR2 SVGIG (reference sequence). Here the CDR3 DNA reads TGTGCCTGCTTCCCACGACTAGCGGGAGCCCACGAGCAGTACTTC. Encoded protein: CACFPRLAGAHEQYF.

Only a few counts were recorded for this clone. V gene TRBV10-3 combines with J gene TRBJ1-1; no clear D gene. The CDR3 extends over 13 amino acids. Trimming shortened V by 8 bases and J by 4 bases, and 14 bases separated the two germline ends. The germline CDR1 and CDR2 sequences are ENHRY and SYGVKD. The CDR3 sequence: CAIEREKGTEAFF. The DNA of the CDR3 is TGTGCCATCGAAAGGGAGAAAGGCACTGAAGCTTTCTTT.

This clone was seen only a few times. The rearrangement links TRBV5-6 to TRBJ1-2; D is uncertain. Germline CDR1 and CDR2: SGHDT and YYEEEE. The CDR3 totals 17 residues. The germline V and J ends were trimmed by 3 bases and 7 bases, with 25 bases remaining between them. Here the CDR3 reads CASSSEGRVRLLGGYTF. CDR3 DNA: TGTGCCAGCAGCTCGGAGGGCCGTGTCCGTCTCTTAGGTGGCTACACCTTC.

This clone was seen a handful of times. The rearrangement uses TRBV10-3 and TRBJ2-5, with D perhaps TRBD1 (6 bases). The CDR3 has 14 amino acids. V lost 4 bases and J lost 3, with 12 bases in between. The germline V gene encodes CDR1 ENHRY and CDR2 SYGVKD. The CDR3 region has the DNA TGTGCCATCAGTGGGACAGCGAACGAAGAGACCCAGTACTTC. It yields the protein CAISGTANEETQYF.

This sequence joins TRBV18 and TRBJ2-1, with 9 nucleotides matching TRBD2. Germline V gene lookup returns CDR1 KGHSH and CDR2 LQKENI. The CDR3 runs to 17 residues. Germline trimming cut 5 bases from V and 5 bases from J; bases unmatched to any gene: 13. This chain's CDR3 is CASSRSPGLAAHNEQFF. The CDR3 DNA reads TGTGCCAGCTCAAGATCACCGGGACTAGCTGCCCACAATGAGCAGTTCTTC.

The genes are TRBV23-1 and TRBJ2-1, with 9 bases lining up with TRBD2. TRBV23-1 is recorded as an ORF, its role being uncertain. This CDR3 has 18 amino acids. With V trimmed by 0 bases and J by 7 bases, 13 bases remained unmatched. CDR3: CASSQSASGTAPRNEQFF. CDR3 sequence (DNA): TGCGCCAGCAGTCAATCAGCTAGCGGGACAGCCCCGCGGAATGAGCAGTTCTTC.

V gene TRBV7-9 combines with J gene TRBJ2-6; possible D gene TRBD1, 6 bases. CDR1 is SEHNR and CDR2 is FQNEAQ in the germline V gene (reference sequence). V was cut by 4 bases and J by 2 bases, with 9 bases left in between. This CDR3 has 15 amino acids. The DNA for the CDR3 is TGTGCCAGCAGCTCACAGGGTACTGGGGCCAACGTCCTGACTTTC. It codes for CASSSQGTGANVLTF.

This chain joins TRBV5-6 and TRBJ2-3; D gene uncertain. Germline V gives CDR1 SGHDT, CDR2 YYEEEE. Trimming cost V 0 bases and J 4 bases, with 15 bases left between them. This CDR3 is 16 amino acids long. CDR3 sequence: CASSLERLITADTQYF. DNA for the CDR3: TGTGCCAGCAGCTTGGAACGACTTATCACGGCAGATACGCAGTATTTT.

This clone was seen a handful of times. Other DNA sequences of this sample code for an identical CDR3. The rearrangement uses TRBV25-1 and TRBJ1-1; a possible D gene is TRBD1 (5 bases). V lost 4 bases, J lost 2 bases, and 8 bases lay in between. Germline CDR1 reads MGHDK; CDR2 reads SYGVNS. This CDR3 is 13 amino acids long. As DNA, the CDR3 is TGTGCCAGCAGTGGTCAGGGCAACACTGAAGCTTTCTTT. The encoded protein is CASSGQGNTEAFF.